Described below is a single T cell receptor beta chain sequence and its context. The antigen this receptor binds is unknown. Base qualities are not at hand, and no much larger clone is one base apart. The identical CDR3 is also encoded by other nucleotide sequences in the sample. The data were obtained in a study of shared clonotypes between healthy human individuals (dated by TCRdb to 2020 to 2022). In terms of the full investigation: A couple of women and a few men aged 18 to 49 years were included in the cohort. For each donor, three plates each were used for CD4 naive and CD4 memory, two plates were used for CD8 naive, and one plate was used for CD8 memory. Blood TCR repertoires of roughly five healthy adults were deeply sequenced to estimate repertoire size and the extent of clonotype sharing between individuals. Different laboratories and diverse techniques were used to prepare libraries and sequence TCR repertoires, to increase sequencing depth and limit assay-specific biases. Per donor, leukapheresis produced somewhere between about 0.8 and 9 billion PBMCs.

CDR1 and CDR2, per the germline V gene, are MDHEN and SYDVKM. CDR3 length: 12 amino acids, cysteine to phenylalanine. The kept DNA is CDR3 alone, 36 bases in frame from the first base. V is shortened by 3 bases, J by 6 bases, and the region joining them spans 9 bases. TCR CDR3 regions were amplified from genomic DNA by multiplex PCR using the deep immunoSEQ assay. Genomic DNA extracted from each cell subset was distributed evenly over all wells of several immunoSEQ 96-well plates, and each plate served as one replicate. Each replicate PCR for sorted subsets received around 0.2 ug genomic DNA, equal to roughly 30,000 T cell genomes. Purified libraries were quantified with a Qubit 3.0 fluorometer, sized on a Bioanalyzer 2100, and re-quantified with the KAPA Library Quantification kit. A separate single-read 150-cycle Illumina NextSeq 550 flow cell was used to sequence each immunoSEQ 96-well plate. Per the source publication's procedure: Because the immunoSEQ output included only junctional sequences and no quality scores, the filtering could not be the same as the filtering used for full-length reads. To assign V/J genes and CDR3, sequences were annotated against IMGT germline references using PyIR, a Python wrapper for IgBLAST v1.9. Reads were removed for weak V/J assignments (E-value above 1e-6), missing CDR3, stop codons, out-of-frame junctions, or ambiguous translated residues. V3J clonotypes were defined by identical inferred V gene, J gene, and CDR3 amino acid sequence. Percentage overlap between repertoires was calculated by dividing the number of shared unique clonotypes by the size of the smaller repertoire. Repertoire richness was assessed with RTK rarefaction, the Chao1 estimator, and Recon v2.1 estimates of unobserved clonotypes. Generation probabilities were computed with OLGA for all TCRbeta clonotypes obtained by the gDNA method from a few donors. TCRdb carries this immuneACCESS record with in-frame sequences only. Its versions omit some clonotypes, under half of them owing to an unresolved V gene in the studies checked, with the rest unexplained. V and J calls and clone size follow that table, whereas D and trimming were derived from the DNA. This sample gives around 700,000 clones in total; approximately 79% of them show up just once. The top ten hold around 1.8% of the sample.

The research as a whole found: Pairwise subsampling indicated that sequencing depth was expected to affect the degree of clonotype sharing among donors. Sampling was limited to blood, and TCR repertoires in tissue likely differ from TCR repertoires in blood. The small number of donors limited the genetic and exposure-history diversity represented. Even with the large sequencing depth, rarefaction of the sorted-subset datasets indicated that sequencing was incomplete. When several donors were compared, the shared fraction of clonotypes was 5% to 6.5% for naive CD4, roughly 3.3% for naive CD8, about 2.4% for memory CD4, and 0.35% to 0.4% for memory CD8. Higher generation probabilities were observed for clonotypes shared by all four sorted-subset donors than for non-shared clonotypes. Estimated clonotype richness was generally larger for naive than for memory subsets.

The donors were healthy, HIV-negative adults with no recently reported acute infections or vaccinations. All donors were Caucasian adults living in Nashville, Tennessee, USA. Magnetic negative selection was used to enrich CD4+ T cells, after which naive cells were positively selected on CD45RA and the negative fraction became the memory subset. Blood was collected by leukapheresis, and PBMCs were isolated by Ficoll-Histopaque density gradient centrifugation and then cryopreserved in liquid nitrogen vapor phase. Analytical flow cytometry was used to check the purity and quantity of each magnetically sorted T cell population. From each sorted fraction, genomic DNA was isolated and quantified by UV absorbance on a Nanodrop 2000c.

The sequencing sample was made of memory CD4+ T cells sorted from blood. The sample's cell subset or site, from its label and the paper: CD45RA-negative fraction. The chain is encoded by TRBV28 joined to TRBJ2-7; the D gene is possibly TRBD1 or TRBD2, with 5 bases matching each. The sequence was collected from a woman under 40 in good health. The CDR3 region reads CASSLGTGEQYF. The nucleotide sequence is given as TGTGCCAGCAGTTTGGGGACGGGCGAGCAGTACTTC.